The clone carrying this TCR beta chain was found once. The source of the sample is a study of CD8+CD57+ T cells in acquired aplastic anemia. Germline CDR1 is SGHVS and CDR2 is FNYEAQ. The germline V and J ends were trimmed by 4 bases and 5 bases, with 20 bases remaining between them. The CDR3 runs to 16 residues. CDR3 and TCR beta VDJ profiling relied on a genomic DNA template. TCRdb called the reads again in MiXCR, with one record for every CDR3 protein. The repertoire holds 200,000 to 300,000 distinct CDR3 sequences, with approximately 79% as singletons. Sequencing was done on patients that had shown CD8+CD57+ cell expansion by flow cytometry. Severe acquired aplastic anemia was present in all patients. Prior therapy had not been administered to any patient at the time of blood sampling.

The source is a human donor with aplastic anemia. Specimen: sorted CD4+, CD8+, or CD8+CD57+ T cells (not recorded which) from PBMCs. The chain joins TRBV7-6 to TRBJ1-2; possibly TRBD1 for D (6 bases). CDR3 protein: CASSSEGGGVVYGYTF. DNA of the CDR3: TGTGCCAGCAGCTCGGAGGGGGGCGGGGTCGTATATGGCTACACCTTC.